One sample yielded the 17 T cell receptor beta chains listed below, sequenced in a study of CD8 T cells in Susac syndrome. Random hexamers served to reverse transcribe roughly 0.45 to 1 ug RNA. From the immunoSEQ multiplex PCR reads, TCRdb called clonotypes with MiXCR, one entry per CDR3 protein. Of about 430,000 distinct CDR3 sequences listed, more than 80% are singletons. The sample taken for sequencing was CD8+ T cells from PBMCs. The source of these receptors is a human donor with multiple sclerosis.

The genes are TRBV6-1 and TRBJ2-3; TRBD2 matches 11 bases. CDR3 length: 19 amino acids. The germline V gene has CDR1 MNHNS and CDR2 SASEGT. The ends lost 5 bases at V and 2 bases at J; junction bases unmatched: 15. The CDR3 DNA sequence: TGTGCCAGCAGTCCTGGGAACCCGGGACTAGCGGAAAACACAGATACGCAGTATTTT. Its protein product is CASSPGNPGLAENTDTQYF.

As for this clonotype: Given the absence of the conserved phenylalanine or tryptophan at the CDR3 end, a read error is likely. The rearrangement joins TRBV12-3 or TRBV12-4 to TRBJ2-7; D gene uncertain. V lost 8 bases and J lost 2, with 22 bases in between. This CDR3 comprises 16 residues. CDR3 sequence: CASCSVDGTYPYEQYC. The CDR3 DNA sequence: TGTGCCAGCTGCTCTGTAGACGGAACGTACCCCTACGAGCAGTACTGC.

V and J are TRBV4-1 and TRBJ1-5; D is unresolved. V was trimmed by 0 bases and J by 6 bases, leaving 9 bases between them. The CDR3 covers 14 residues. Germline loops: CDR1 MGHRA, CDR2 YSYEKL. CDR3 in DNA: TGCGCCAGCAGCCAAGAAGGAATCGTTCAGCCCCAGCATTTT. It codes for CASSQEGIVQPQHF.

The J gene is TRBJ2-3, the V gene TRBV4-2; 11 positions agree with TRBD2. The CDR3 spans 16 residues. The germline V gene encodes CDR1 LGHNA and CDR2 YNFKEQ. The junction had 9 bases not matched to a gene; V was cut back by 6 bases and J by 4 bases. CDR3 DNA: TGTGCCAGCAGAGTTCTAGCGGGGGGAAGTGCAGATACGCAGTATTTT. It codes for CASRVLAGGSADTQYF.

V and J are TRBV5-4 and TRBJ1-2; D is possibly TRBD1 (5 bases). V lost 5 bases, J lost 5 bases, and 13 bases lay in between. In germline, CDR1 is SGHNT, CDR2 YYREEE (reference sequence). CDR3 length: 13 residues. The CDR3 bases are TGTGCCAGCAGTCCTGGGGGGTTTTATGGCTACACCTTC. It encodes CASSPGGFYGYTF. The variable domain in full, completed from reference TRBV5-4 and TRBJ1-2, reads ETGVTQSPTHLIKTRGQQVTLRCSSQSGHNTVSWYQQALGQGPQFIFQYYREEENGRGNFPPRFSGLQFPNYSSELNVNALELDDSALYLCASSPGGFYGYTFGSGTRLTVV.

The chain couples TRBV11-3 to TRBJ2-2, with 11 bases lining up with TRBD2. CDR1 is SGHNT, CDR2 YENEEA, per germline. The length of the CDR3 is 15 residues. Unmatched junction bases numbered 5, after V lost 5 bases and J lost 6 bases. The CDR3 DNA follows: TGTGCCAGCAGCGAGACTAGCGGGGCAGCCGGGGAGCTGTTTTTT. This codes for CASSETSGAAGELFF.

The CDR3 DNA reads TGTGCCATCAGTCGTAACCGGGACAGGCAAGAGACCCAGTACTTC. The encoded protein is CAISRNRDRQETQYF. The gene calls are TRBV10-3 and TRBJ2-5, with 8 bases matching TRBD1. Germline V CDR1 and CDR2: ENHRY, SYGVKD. The CDR3 spans 15 residues. The J segment lost 2 bases and the V segment lost 5 bases, leaving 7 bases of the junction unmatched.

This rearrangement joins TRBV2 to TRBJ1-2, with D possibly TRBD1 on 5 matching bases. V gave up 8 bases and J gave up 5 bases, with 21 bases separating them. Looked up from germline, CDR1 is SNHLY and CDR2 is FYNNEI. The CDR3 has 15 residues. This CDR3 is CASLGEAREEYGYTF. CDR3 in DNA: TGTGCCAGCCTAGGGGAGGCCAGGGAAGAATATGGCTACACCTTC. The whole variable domain, filled in from reference TRBV2 and TRBJ1-2, reads EPEVTQTPSHQVTQMGQEVILRCVPISNHLYFYWYRQILGQKVEFLVSFYNNEISEKSEIFDDQFSVERPDGSNFTLKIRSTKLEDSAMYFCASLGEAREEYGYTFGSGTRLTVV.

The gene calls are TRBV5-1 and TRBJ2-3; TRBD1 agrees at 7 bases. The trim removed 6 bases at V and 4 bases at J, leaving 5 bases unmatched. The germline V gene has CDR1 SGHRS and CDR2 YFSETQ. The CDR3 has 13 residues. CDR3 residues: CASKGADSDTQYF. CDR3 bases: TGCGCCAGCAAGGGGGCCGACTCAGATACGCAGTATTTT. Full variable domain (remainder filled in from reference TRBV5-1 and TRBJ2-3): KAGVTQTPRYLIKTRGQQVTLSCSPISGHRSVSWYQQTPGQGLQFLFEYFSETQRNKGNFPGRFSGRQFSNSRSEMNVSTLELGDSALYLCASKGADSDTQYFGPGTRLTVL.

J is TRBJ1-1 and V is TRBV6-4; no firm D call. V was cut by 3 bases and J by 1 base, with 12 bases left in between. The CDR3 is 15 amino acids. The germline V gene has CDR1 MRHNA and CDR2 SNTAGT. The CDR3 here is CASSEVGNRNTEAFF. The DNA for the CDR3 is TGTGCCAGCAGTGAGGTTGGGAACAGGAACACTGAAGCTTTCTTT.

The chain is built from TRBV6-6 and TRBJ2-7; the match to TRBD1 covers 9 bases. J gave up 5 bases and V 4 bases, and 12 bases lay outside the gene matches. Germline CDR1 and CDR2: MNHNY and SVGAGI (reference sequence). The CDR3 has 16 amino acids. This chain's CDR3 is CASSSPGTGWIDEQYF. DNA of the CDR3: TGTGCCAGCAGTTCACCTGGGACAGGGTGGATCGACGAGCAGTACTTC.

The table lists this clonotype with a count of one. This chain links TRBV25-1 with TRBJ2-7; D unresolved. Germline assignment: CDR1 MGHDK and CDR2 SYGVNS. The CDR3 sequence is 14 residues long. The ends were cut back, 3 bases at V and 0 bases at J, with 9 bases in the middle. In DNA, the CDR3 is TGTGCCAGCAGTGACTGGCTGAGCTCCTACGAGCAGTACTTC. This translates into CASSDWLSSYEQYF.

The chain joins TRBV28 to TRBJ1-5; the D gene is possibly TRBD1 (6 bases). The length of the CDR3 is 13 residues. Germline CDR1 and CDR2: MDHEN and SYDVKM. Trimming left V 3 bases short and J 6 bases short, with 9 bases between. The CDR3 here is CASSFRGAQPQHF. The CDR3, as DNA: TGTGCCAGCAGTTTCCGGGGGGCTCAGCCCCAGCATTTT. Based on the CDR3 plus reference TRBV28 and TRBJ1-5, the full variable domain is DVKVTQSSRYLVKRTGEKVFLECVQDMDHENMFWYRQDPGLGLRLIYFSYDVKMKEKGDIPEGYSVSREKKERFSLILESASTNQTSMYLCASSFRGAQPQHFGDGTRLSIL.

The V call is TRBV3-1, the J call TRBJ2-1, with unresolved D. The CDR3 contains 12 residues. Trimming left V 0 bases short and J 13 bases short, with 10 bases between. Germline CDR1 reads LGHDT; CDR2 reads YNNKEL (reference sequence). The CDR3, as DNA: TGTGCCAGCAGCCAAGATTGGGCGGATCAGTTCTTC. Amino acid sequence: CASSQDWADQFF.

The rearrangement joins TRBV13 to TRBJ2-7; D remains ambiguous. Trimming pared 5 bases from V and 1 base from J, leaving 3 bases between. The V gene's germline CDR1 is PRHDT and CDR2 FYEKMQ (reference sequence). The CDR3 totals 11 residues. The CDR3 sequence: CASSKSYEQYF. The CDR3 coding sequence is TGTGCCAGCAGCAAATCCTACGAGCAGTACTTC. Together with reference TRBV13 and TRBJ2-7, the CDR3 gives the full variable domain: AAGVIQSPRHLIKEKRETATLKCYPIPRHDTVYWYQQGPGQDPQFLISFYEKMQSDKGSIPDRFSAQQFSDYHSELNMSSLELGDSALYFCASSKSYEQYFGPGTRLTVT.

J is TRBJ2-3 and V is TRBV10-3, with D possibly being TRBD2 (5 bases). The germline CDR1 and CDR2 sequences are ENHRY and SYGVKD. This CDR3 is 20 amino acids long. Trimming took 3 bases from V and 0 from J, leaving 25 bases between them. The CDR3 DNA reads TGTGCCATCAGTGACCCAGAAGCTACGTTGGCGGGCCCTAGCACAGATACGCAGTATTTT. This encodes CAISDPEATLAGPSTDTQYF.

This chain connects TRBV3-1 to TRBJ1-3; no definite D call. The V gene's germline CDR1 is LGHDT and CDR2 YNNKEL (reference sequence). V lost 0 bases and J 3 bases, leaving 15 bases between the germline ends. There are 17 residues in the CDR3. The CDR3 here is CASSQDMEGFYGNTIYF. The CDR3 DNA is TGTGCCAGCAGCCAAGATATGGAGGGATTTTATGGAAACACCATATATTTT.